This T cell receptor beta chain was documented in a study of CD8 T cells in ankylosing spondylitis. General observations from the study: Reportedly, matched ankylosing spondylitis synovial fluid was significantly enriched for disease-linked clones.

TCRdb used MiXCR to reprocess the 5' RACE reads, holding one entry per CDR3 protein. The data show around 300,000 distinct CDR3 sequences, with roughly 15% seen just once and 1.1% held by the top ten. Germline loops: CDR1 SGHRS, CDR2 YFSETQ. The germline V and J ends were trimmed by 0 bases and 2 bases, with 9 bases remaining between them. The CDR3 runs 14 residues. This clonotype appeared many times. Its antigen is unknown. The source material was blood, either unsorted or a sorted T cell fraction (not recorded which). This chain uses TRBV5-1 with TRBJ2-7, with a possible D match to TRBD1 (5 bases). The sequence came from a male donor with ankylosing spondylitis or in good health (not recorded which). DNA of the CDR3: TGCGCCAGCAGCTTGGAGCCAGGGACCTACGAGCAGTACTTC. Protein sequence: CASSLEPGTYEQYF. Complete variable domain (other parts from reference TRBV5-1 and TRBJ2-7): KAGVTQTPRYLIKTRGQQVTLSCSPISGHRSVSWYQQTPGQGLQFLFEYFSETQRNKGNFPGRFSGRQFSNSRSEMNVSTLELGDSALYLCASSLEPGTYEQYFGPGTRLTVT.